This TCR beta chain was documented in a study of blood T cell repertoires in COVID-19. Study-wide context: Acute-phase and convalescent COVID-19 samples originated in the United States, Italy and Spain. The cDNA or gDNA used as material had been derived from T cells, B-cell-depleted T cells, or PBMCs.

Authors' data handling: Estimates of nucleated cell counts were drawn from the amplification of reference gene primers. The protocol was immunoSEQ multiplex PCR, while the TCRdb copy is restricted to in-frame clones and leaves out a portion. V and J calls and clone size are copied from that table; D and trimming were computed from the DNA. In the table there are under 250,000 clones, approximately 88% of which are singletons. The V and J ends lost 5 bases and 0 bases respectively, with 13 bases between them. The CDR3 covers 15 residues. Germline assignment: CDR1 MNHEY and CDR2 SVGAGI. This clonotype was obtained from a man in his forties or fifties with acute or convalescent COVID-19. Sequenced material: peripheral blood. J is TRBJ1-1 and V is TRBV6-5; tentative D call: TRBD1 (6 bases). The chain's CDR3 is CASSRGTSLNTEAFF. The CDR3, as DNA: TGTGCCAGCAGTAGGGGGACATCCCTGAACACTGAAGCTTTCTTT.